This T cell receptor beta chain derives from a study of T cells in localized non-small cell lung cancer. Study-wide results and limits: Sequence data derive from only one tumor region, so heterogeneity remains possible. Uninvolved adjacent lung had more T cell clonality than any other tissue, topping tumor. A median of about 60 of the top 100 tumor clones appeared in adjacent lung, which was paired and uninvolved.

Clones were read by immunoSEQ multiplex PCR, and TCRdb kept only the in-frame ones, dropping some. Of some 78,000 clones in the sample, almost 85% were seen once. Worth noting for this clone: The antigen is not known.

This TCR derives from a man between 40 and 70 years old with stage I lung adenocarcinoma. This material consisted of peripheral blood, taken before any cancer treatment.

The CDR3 protein is CASSLGQGFTAQYF. CDR3 in DNA: TGTGCCAGCAGCTTAGGACAGGGCTTCACGGCCCAGTACTTC. This chain links TRBV5-6 with TRBJ2-5, with 8 bases that match TRBD1. V shed 2 bases and J 9 bases; nucleotides not matched to a gene: 9. In germline, CDR1 is SGHDT, CDR2 YYEEEE. The CDR3 is 14 residues long.